The entry below describes one TCR beta chain. Under the authors' procedure: Cell counts per sample came from amplifying reference gene primers. The repertoire was sequenced with immunoSEQ multiplex PCR; TCRdb's copy has only in-frame clones and lacks some. V, J and clone size are those of that table, while D and trimming were read from the DNA. The data show more than 60,000 clones, around 90% seen once. Germline CDR1 is SGHAT and CDR2 is FQNNGV. CDR3 size: 16 residues. Losses at the gene ends were 1 base for V and 3 bases for J; bases not matched to a gene: 4. The data stem from a study of blood T cell repertoires in COVID-19. Background on the study: Sites across the United States, Italy and Spain contributed samples from acute and convalescent COVID-19.

The sample was peripheral blood. This chain joins TRBV11-2 and TRBJ2-3, with 10 bases lining up with TRBD2. The sequence was collected from a human donor in a cohort sampled during active COVID-19. CDR3 in amino acids: CASSLGLAGGTDTQYF. Written as DNA, the CDR3 is TGTGCCAGCAGCTTAGGACTAGCGGGTGGGACAGATACGCAGTATTTT.